These T cell receptor beta chains were read from a single sample in a study of Ad26.COV2.S vaccination and SARS-CoV-2 variants. Produced via immunoSEQ multiplex PCR; TCRdb's table is partial and in-frame only. The data hold fewer than 400,000 clones, with 89% observed a single time. The sample consisted of peripheral blood, taken in a trial of Ad26.COV2.S vaccine versus placebo. These receptors were obtained from a person between 18 and 59 years old who received the Ad26.COV2.S COVID-19 vaccine or a placebo. Both conserved end residues are part of each CDR3. The D gene is left open where the match is weak. The listing skips clone size in some rows; elsewhere it reads once, few, many or a size class.

V,D,J,size,CDR3,DNA
TRBV6-5,.,TRBJ2-7,.,CASSYSGRQSYEQYF,TGTGCCAGCAGTTACTCGGGGCGGCAGTCTTACGAGCAGTACTTC
TRBV5-6,TRBD1,TRBJ2-1,.,CASSPTGTGGNEQFF,TGTGCCAGCAGCCCGACCGGGACAGGGGGCAATGAGCAGTTCTTC
TRBV6-2/TRBV6-3,TRBD1,TRBJ2-2,.,CASSKDRGGTGELFF,TGTGCCAGCAGTAAGGACAGGGGAGGCACCGGGGAGCTGTTTTTT
TRBV2,.,TRBJ2-2,.,CASRGDTGELFF,TGTGCCAGCAGGGGGGACACCGGGGAGCTGTTTTTT
TRBV20-1,.,TRBJ1-2,.,CSAVNYGYTF,TGCAGTGCTGTAAACTATGGCTACACCTTC
TRBV7-2,TRBD1,TRBJ1-1,.,CASSLSHRGNTEAFF,TGTGCCAGCAGCTTATCACACAGGGGAAACACTGAAGCTTTCTTT
TRBV28,.,TRBJ2-7,.,CASSAGGGTYEQYF,TGTGCCAGCAGTGCAGGGGGGGGAACCTACGAGCAGTACTTC
TRBV11-2,TRBD2,TRBJ2-7,once,CASSNRDGRAPYEQYF,TGTGCCAGCAGCAATAGAGACGGGAGGGCACCCTACGAGCAGTACTTC
TRBV19,TRBD1,TRBJ1-2,once,CASLSGTGTSANYGYTF,TGTGCCAGTCTCTCCGGGACAGGGACGTCAGCTAACTATGGCTACACCTTC
TRBV19,.,TRBJ1-2,.,CASSIPRTNSYGYTF,TGTGCCAGTAGTATACCTCGGACAAACAGCTATGGCTACACCTTC
TRBV19,.,TRBJ1-5,.,CASSTQDNQPQHF,TGTGCCAGTAGTACCCAGGACAATCAGCCCCAGCATTTT
TRBV28,.,TRBJ2-7,.,CASSPPRRVREQYF,TGTGCCAGCAGCCCACCGAGGAGGGTGCGGGAGCAGTACTTC
TRBV11-3,.,TRBJ2-7,.,CASSTRQSYEQYF,TGTGCCAGCTCCACCAGACAATCCTACGAGCAGTACTTC
TRBV9,.,TRBJ2-3,.,CASSVEWTSTDTQYF,TGTGCCAGCAGCGTAGAATGGACTAGCACAGATACGCAGTATTTT
TRBV12-3/TRBV12-4,.,TRBJ2-7,.,CASTLSPDEQYF,TGTGCCAGCACCCTGTCCCCCGACGAGCAGTACTTC
TRBV6-5,.,TRBJ1-6,.,CASSLSGTLESPLHF,TGTGCCAGCAGCCTGTCCGGGACACTGGAGTCACCCCTCCACTTT
TRBV5-1,.,TRBJ1-3,.,CASSPDTVSGNTIYF,TGCGCCAGCAGCCCCGACACGGTCTCTGGAAACACCATATATTTT
TRBV6-5,.,TRBJ2-5,.,CASRPRVTAQETQYF,TGTGCCAGCAGACCCAGGGTGACTGCTCAAGAGACCCAGTACTTC
TRBV27,TRBD1,TRBJ2-5,.,CASSFSPLDRGHETQYF,TGTGCCAGCAGTTTCTCCCCCCTCGACAGGGGGCACGAGACCCAGTACTTC
TRBV25-1,.,TRBJ1-1,.,CASSVPGTPRTEAFF,TGTGCCAGCAGTGTCCCCGGGACCCCTCGGACTGAAGCTTTCTTT
TRBV30,.,TRBJ2-3,.,CAWTPTADTQYF,TGTGCCTGGACGCCGACAGCAGATACGCAGTATTTT
TRBV19,TRBD1,TRBJ2-1,.,CASSTGTGTYNEQFF,TGTGCCAGTAGTACCGGGACAGGGACGTACAATGAGCAGTTCTTC
TRBV7-3,TRBD2,TRBJ2-3,.,CASSIGRRGLAGAGDTQYF,TGTGCCAGCAGCATCGGAAGGAGAGGACTAGCGGGAGCAGGGGATACGCAGTATTTT
TRBV5-1,TRBD2,TRBJ2-3,.,CASSLGLAIGNTQYF,TGCGCCAGCAGCTTGGGACTAGCGATCGGGAATACGCAGTATTTT
TRBV10-3,.,TRBJ2-7,many,CAISDKESYEQYF,TGTGCCATCAGTGACAAGGAGTCCTACGAGCAGTACTTC
TRBV19,.,TRBJ2-6,.,CASRTHIPSSGANVLTF,TGTGCCAGTAGAACACACATACCCAGCTCTGGGGCCAACGTCCTGACTTTC
TRBV6-1,.,TRBJ1-6,.,CASSEGRRSPLHF,TGTGCCAGCAGTGAAGGCAGGCGCTCACCCCTCCACTTT
TRBV30,TRBD1,TRBJ2-7,.,CAWSEGGAAYEQYF,TGTGCCTGGAGTGAAGGGGGCGCAGCCTACGAGCAGTACTTC
TRBV4-1,.,TRBJ2-3,.,CASLQGRGTDTQYF,TGCGCCAGCCTTCAGGGACGGGGCACAGATACGCAGTATTTT
TRBV6-5,TRBD1,TRBJ1-3,.,CASKASTGTGNTIYF,TGTGCCAGCAAGGCCTCGACAGGGACGGGAAACACCATATATTTT
TRBV5-1,.,TRBJ1-2,.,CASSVDSYGYTF,TGCGCCAGCAGCGTGGACAGCTATGGCTACACCTTC
TRBV13,.,TRBJ2-2,.,CASSLVGGAITGELFF,TGTGCCAGCAGCTTAGTGGGCGGGGCAATTACCGGGGAGCTGTTTTTT
TRBV4-2,.,TRBJ2-3,once,CASSQELRGRTDTQYF,TGTGCCAGCAGCCAAGAACTTAGGGGGAGGACAGATACGCAGTATTTT
TRBV13,.,TRBJ2-7,.,CASSPRQAFVVYEQYF,TGTGCCAGCAGCCCCCGACAGGCCTTCGTCGTTTACGAGCAGTACTTC
TRBV7-6,.,TRBJ1-6,.,CASSPGPSSYNSPLHF,TGTGCCAGCAGCCCCGGACCCAGCTCCTATAATTCACCCCTCCACTTT
TRBV19,.,TRBJ2-1,.,CASSRIRAEQFF,TGTGCCAGTAGTCGGATCAGGGCCGAGCAGTTCTTC
TRBV4-2,TRBD2,TRBJ2-1,.,CASSQRADRTSGSNEQFF,TGTGCCAGCAGCCAAAGGGCCGACCGGACTAGCGGGAGCAATGAGCAGTTCTTC
TRBV4-2,.,TRBJ2-7,few,CASSQEQAGSYEQYF,TGTGCCAGCAGCCAAGAGCAAGCGGGCAGCTACGAGCAGTACTTC
TRBV5-1,.,TRBJ2-1,.,CASSPDGLGEQFF,TGCGCCAGCAGCCCGGACGGTCTCGGAGAGCAGTTCTTC
TRBV21-1,.,TRBJ2-1,.,CASSKDMGSGSSYNEQFF,TGTGCCAGCAGCAAAGATATGGGATCTGGGAGTAGCTACAATGAGCAGTTCTTC
TRBV15,.,TRBJ1-4,.,CATSRDQNEKLFF,TGTGCCACCAGCAGAGATCAGAATGAAAAACTGTTTTTT
TRBV10-2,.,TRBJ2-5,.,CASSEAATGGQETQYF,TGCGCCAGCAGTGAGGCAGCCACAGGTGGCCAAGAGACCCAGTACTTC
TRBV15,TRBD1,TRBJ2-2,.,CATSREGQGDTGELFF,TGTGCCACCAGCAGAGAGGGACAGGGGGACACCGGGGAGCTGTTTTTT
TRBV20-1,TRBD2,TRBJ2-1,once,CSASRTSNGEQFF,TGCAGTGCTAGTCGGACTAGCAACGGTGAGCAGTTCTTC
TRBV6-6,.,TRBJ1-2,once,CASSRQANYGYTF,TGTGCCAGCAGCAGACAGGCTAACTATGGCTACACCTTC
TRBV11-3,.,TRBJ2-5,.,CASVQAGARQETQYF,TGTGCCAGCGTCCAAGCCGGGGCCAGACAAGAGACCCAGTACTTC
TRBV6-1,TRBD1,TRBJ2-7,.,CASSEGRWGTGEQYF,TGTGCCAGCAGTGAAGGCCGGTGGGGGACAGGCGAGCAGTACTTC
TRBV6-6,.,TRBJ2-2,few,CASGVGTGELFF,TGTGCCAGCGGTGTGGGTACCGGGGAGCTGTTTTTT
TRBV7-2,.,TRBJ1-5,.,CASSLVGSQPQHF,TGTGCCAGCAGCTTAGTAGGGTCTCAGCCCCAGCATTTT
TRBV27,.,TRBJ2-3,.,CASSLKAPTDTQYF,TGTGCCAGCAGTTTGAAGGCCCCCACAGATACGCAGTATTTT
TRBV5-1,.,TRBJ1-5,.,CASSLDHGQPQHF,TGCGCCAGCAGCTTGGACCACGGGCAGCCCCAGCATTTT
TRBV12-3/TRBV12-4,.,TRBJ1-1,.,CASSFLAGKAFF,TGTGCCAGCAGTTTCCTGGCAGGGAAAGCTTTCTTT
TRBV7-2,TRBD2,TRBJ2-3,.,CASSLGLAGETDTQYF,TGTGCCAGCAGCTTGGGACTAGCGGGAGAGACAGATACGCAGTATTTT
TRBV30,.,TRBJ2-3,.,CAWSERDTQYF,TGTGCCTGGAGTGAGCGAGATACGCAGTATTTT
TRBV12-5,TRBD2,TRBJ2-2,few,CASAQRGPNTGELFF,TGTGCTAGTGCCCAGCGGGGGCCTAACACCGGGGAGCTGTTTTTT
TRBV6-5,TRBD2,TRBJ2-1,.,CASSRLAGGYNEQFF,TGTGCCAGCAGTAGACTAGCGGGAGGGTACAATGAGCAGTTCTTC
TRBV30,TRBD1,TRBJ2-7,once,CAWRKGQGYEQYF,TGTGCCTGGAGGAAGGGACAGGGGTACGAGCAGTACTTC